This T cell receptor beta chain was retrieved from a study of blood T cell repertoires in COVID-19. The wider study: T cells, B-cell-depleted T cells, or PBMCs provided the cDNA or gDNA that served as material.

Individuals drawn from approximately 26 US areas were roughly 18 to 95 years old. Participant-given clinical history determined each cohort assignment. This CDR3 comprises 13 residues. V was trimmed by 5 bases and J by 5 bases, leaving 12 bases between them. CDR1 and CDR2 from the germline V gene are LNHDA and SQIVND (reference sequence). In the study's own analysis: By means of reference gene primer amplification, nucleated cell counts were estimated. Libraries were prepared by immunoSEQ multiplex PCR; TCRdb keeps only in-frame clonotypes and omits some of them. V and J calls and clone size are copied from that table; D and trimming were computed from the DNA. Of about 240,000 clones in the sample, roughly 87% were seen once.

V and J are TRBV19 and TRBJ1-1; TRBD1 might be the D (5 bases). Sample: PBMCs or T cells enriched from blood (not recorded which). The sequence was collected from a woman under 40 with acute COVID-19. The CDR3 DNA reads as TGTGCCAGTAGTTTCCGGACATATACTGAAGCTTTCTTT. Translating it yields CASSFRTYTEAFF.